One and the same sample provided the 2 T cell receptor beta chains below, sequenced in a study of blood T cells in healthy people across ages. Using a J-beta primer mix together with a sample-barcoded 5' primer, a second PCR was run for about 6 to 11 cycles. Using its own MiXCR run on the 5' RACE reads, TCRdb lists one record per CDR3 protein. The table includes some 790,000 distinct CDR3 sequences, more than 25% detected once. Sequenced material: blood. The receptors come from a woman of 80 years or more in good health.

This clonotype has a handful of counts. The J gene is TRBJ2-5, the V gene TRBV7-2; the D gene could be TRBD1 or TRBD2 (6 bases each). Trimming removed 5 bases at V and 7 bases at J, with 20 bases between. This CDR3 spans 15 amino acids. Germline V lookup: CDR1 SGHTA, CDR2 FQGNSA. DNA of the CDR3: TGTGCCAGCAGCCCCCGGGCTGTGGGGGGCGGGACCCAGTACTTC. This translates into CASSPRAVGGGTQYF.

Regarding this clonotype: A read error may explain this, as a much larger clone is one base away. The chain recombines TRBV2 with TRBJ2-5; 14 bases are a match to TRBD2. Germline lookup yields CDR1 SNHLY and CDR2 FYNNEI. The CDR3 is 17 residues long. The trim removed 6 bases at V and 9 bases at J, leaving 15 bases unmatched. CDR3 DNA: TGTGCCAGCAGGGCCCGACTAGCGGGGGGGCATTTGGAGCCCCAGTACTTC. This codes for CASRARLAGGHLEPQYF.